The 21 T cell receptor beta chains given below trace back to one sample, sequenced in a study of T cells in Graves' hyperthyroidism and ophthalmopathy (dated by TCRdb to about 2019). The library relied on multiplex PCR. The sample was run on an Illumina HiSeq 2000. The TCR beta CDR3 regions were amplified from RNA transcripts. The first round of RT-PCR for the TCR CDR3 was performed with the HTBI primer set and the Qiagen OneStep RT-PCR kit. TCRdb took the public reads, trimmed them with fastp at Q25, ran MiXCR for clone calling and kept in-frame beta chains. CDR3 protein sequences are deduplicated, and each keeps its most common genes and DNA. The sample profile shows some 600,000 distinct CDR3 sequences; around 14% of them were found once. Jointly, the top ten make up 5% to 7% of the sample. The sequencing input was blood. These receptors all stem from a woman in her thirties with Graves' hyperthyroidism that later progressed to Graves' ophthalmopathy.

The chain has TRBV20-1 and TRBJ1-2, with TRBD1 identical over 9 bases. This CDR3 comprises 15 residues. V was clipped by 3 bases and J by 4 bases; unmatched bases: 9. Germline assignment: CDR1 DFQATT and CDR2 SNEGSKA (reference sequence). The CDR3 sequence is CSARKQGAGLYGYTF. CDR3 in DNA: TGCAGTGCTAGGAAACAGGGGGCGGGGCTCTATGGCTACACCTTC.

This clonotype was found many times. The gene calls are TRBV19 and TRBJ1-1, with D possibly matching TRBD1 (5 bases). Per the germline V gene, CDR1 is LNHDA and CDR2 is SQIVND (reference sequence). Trimming pared 3 bases from V and 1 base from J, leaving 12 bases between. CDR3 size: 15 residues. CDR3 loop: CASSIADGTNTEAFF. The DNA for the CDR3 is TGTGCCAGTAGTATCGCAGACGGGACGAACACTGAAGCTTTCTTT.

Many counts were recorded for this clonotype. J is TRBJ2-7 and V is TRBV9; 10 nucleotides match TRBD2. V gave up 3 bases and J gave up 3 bases; unmatched junction bases: 6. In germline, CDR1 is SGDLS, CDR2 YYNGEE. The length of the CDR3 is 15 residues. The CDR3 region is CASSDGLAAIYEQYF. The CDR3 DNA sequence: TGTGCCAGCAGCGACGGACTAGCGGCTATCTACGAGCAGTACTTC.

In this sample, this clonotype turned up many times. V gene TRBV13 combines with J gene TRBJ1-6; D not certain. Germline CDR1 is PRHDT and CDR2 is FYEKMQ (reference sequence). Trimming shortened V by 0 bases and J by 10 bases, and 7 bases separated the two germline ends. The CDR3 runs 13 residues. This CDR3 reads CASSLGPRSPLHF. In nucleotides, the CDR3 is TGTGCCAGCAGCTTAGGCCCTCGGTCACCCCTCCACTTT.

The chain combines TRBV7-2 with TRBJ1-2, with D possibly TRBD1 on 6 matching bases. This CDR3 contains 16 residues. Germline CDR1 SGHTA, CDR2 FQGNSA. V was trimmed by 4 bases and J by 3 bases, leaving 18 bases between them. The CDR3 region is CASSSTPDRSHYGYTF. The DNA for the CDR3 is TGTGCCAGCAGCTCTACTCCCGACAGGAGTCACTATGGCTACACCTTC.

This clonotype was seen repeatedly, ten times or more. The chain recombines TRBV5-1 with TRBJ1-4; D is unresolved. This CDR3 region has 14 residues. The V end lost 1 base, the J end lost 0 bases, and 4 bases lay between the germline ends. Germline CDR1 and CDR2: SGHRS and YFSETQ. As DNA, the CDR3 is TGCGCCAGCAGCTTGTCATCAACTAATGAAAAACTGTTTTTT. Amino acids: CASSLSSTNEKLFF.

This clonotype appeared many times. The chain uses TRBV2 and TRBJ2-7; a possible D gene is TRBD2 (7 bases). V lost 9 bases to trimming and J lost 3 bases, with 24 bases between them. This CDR3 is built from 16 residues. CDR1 is SNHLY, CDR2 FYNNEI, per germline. In nucleotides, the CDR3 is TGTGCCAGTGGGGGGGCTCCGGGACGCCAAATCTACGAGCAGTACTTC. It yields the protein CASGGAPGRQIYEQYF.

This clonotype has at least ten counts. The chain recombines TRBV18 with TRBJ1-2; 7 bases agree with TRBD1. The junction had 10 bases not matched to a gene; V was cut back by 5 bases and J by 7 bases. CDR1 KGHSH and CDR2 LQKENI come from the germline V gene. There are 14 residues in the CDR3. The CDR3 protein is CASSMTGTESGYTF. The DNA of the CDR3 is TGTGCCAGCTCAATGACAGGGACAGAAAGTGGCTACACCTTC.

This sequence joins TRBV4-1 and TRBJ1-3; maybe TRBD1 (5 bases). Germline V gives CDR1 MGHRA, CDR2 YSYEKL. V was trimmed by 0 bases and J by 0 bases, leaving 15 bases between them. There are 18 residues in the CDR3. The CDR3 is CASSQDLPRANSGNTIYF. CDR3 DNA: TGCGCCAGCAGCCAAGATCTCCCCAGGGCGAACTCTGGAAACACCATATATTTT.

In its sample, this clonotype was seen many times. The chain is built from TRBV11-2 and TRBJ2-1; no clear D. CDR1 is SGHAT, CDR2 FQNNGV, per germline. Trimming removed 5 bases from V and 4 bases from J, with 18 bases in between. The length of the CDR3 is 16 residues. The CDR3 region is CASSHPSSLPYNEQFF. Written as DNA, the CDR3 is TGTGCCAGCAGCCACCCTTCTAGTCTCCCTTACAATGAGCAGTTCTTC.

Concerning this clonotype itself: Being one base from a much bigger clone, this may be a read error. The rearrangement uses TRBV19 and TRBJ1-5; TRBD1 might be the D (5 bases). CDR1 and CDR2 from the germline V gene are LNHDA and SQIVND (reference sequence). The CDR3 length is 13 residues. V gave up 11 bases and J gave up 3 bases, with 14 bases separating them. The CDR3 reads CAGAKTVNQPQHF. The CDR3 nucleotides are TGTGCCGGAGCCAAGACAGTCAATCAGCCCCAGCATTTT.

In this sample, this clonotype turned up a few times. The chain combines TRBV6-6 with TRBJ1-3; D is possibly TRBD1 (5 bases). Germline lookup yields CDR1 MNHNY and CDR2 SVGAGI (reference sequence). CDR3 length equals 17 residues. Trimming cost V 0 bases and J 0 bases, with 12 bases left between them. CDR3 in DNA: TGTGCCAGCAGTTACTCGACAGCAGCCCTCTCTGGAAACACCATATATTTT. It codes for CASSYSTAALSGNTIYF.

The table lists this clonotype with a count of one. V is TRBV28 and J is TRBJ2-5; possibly TRBD1 for D (6 bases). Germline V gene lookup returns CDR1 MDHEN and CDR2 SYDVKM. This CDR3 contains 13 residues. V lost 9 bases and J 2 bases, leaving 13 bases between the germline ends. CDR3 loop: CASEGDRQETQYF. In nucleotides, the CDR3 is TGTGCCAGTGAGGGAGACAGGCAAGAGACCCAGTACTTC.

This clonotype was detected many times. The chain carries TRBV12-3 or TRBV12-4 and TRBJ1-5; unclear D gene. V gave up 4 bases and J gave up 2 bases, with 12 bases separating them. The CDR3 totals 15 residues. The CDR3 DNA sequence: TGTGCCAGCAGTTCGTCCTGGGCTGGCAATCAGCCCCAGCATTTT. Translating it yields CASSSSWAGNQPQHF.

This clonotype was counted many times. This rearrangement joins TRBV20-1 to TRBJ2-7; 8 positions match TRBD1. J was trimmed by 3 bases and V by 3 bases; bases with no gene match: 7. Germline-derived CDR1 and CDR2 are DFQATT and SNEGSKA (reference sequence). The CDR3 consists of 14 residues. CDR3 in DNA: TGCAGTGCTAGCTCCGGGACAGGCCTCTACGAGCAGTACTTC. This encodes CSASSGTGLYEQYF.

This clonotype was counted ten times or more. The V gene is TRBV5-1, the J gene TRBJ2-3, with a tentative D call TRBD2 (6 bases). There are 15 residues in the CDR3. The germline CDR1 and CDR2 sequences are SGHRS and YFSETQ. V lost 0 bases and J lost 2, with 10 bases in between. The CDR3 nucleotides are TGCGCCAGCAGCTTGGCGCGGCGGGACACAGATACGCAGTATTTT. It yields the protein CASSLARRDTDTQYF.

The genes are TRBV4-1 and TRBJ2-5; no clear D. The CDR3 loop spans 15 amino acids. CDR1 is MGHRA, CDR2 YSYEKL, per germline. V was clipped by 1 base and J by 1 base, with 10 bases between them. The CDR3, as DNA: TGCGCCAGCAGCCAAGTCGGCGCAGCCCAAGAGACCCAGTACTTC. It codes for CASSQVGAAQETQYF.

The sample holds many counts of this clonotype. V is TRBV27 and J is TRBJ1-1, with D perhaps matching TRBD1 (5 bases). Trimming shortened V by 5 bases and J by 5 bases, and 18 bases separated the two germline ends. Germline V lookup: CDR1 MNHEY, CDR2 SMNVEV (reference sequence). CDR3 size: 15 residues. CDR3 sequence reads: CASSPPAGKWTEAFF. The DNA for the CDR3 is TGTGCCAGCAGTCCCCCCGCAGGGAAGTGGACTGAAGCTTTCTTT.

Ten or more counts support this clonotype. This chain connects TRBV28 to TRBJ1-5; 7 bases are shared with TRBD1. Looked up from germline, CDR1 is MDHEN and CDR2 is SYDVKM. Unmatched junction bases numbered 5, after V lost 6 bases and J lost 3 bases. The CDR3 sequence is 14 residues long. CDR3 DNA: TGTGCCAGCAGACAGACAGGGAACAATCAGCCCCAGCATTTT. It is translated as CASRQTGNNQPQHF.

The CDR3 DNA is TGCGCCAGCAGCACTATCGCAGCGGAAGCCTACAATGAGCAGTTCTTC. Protein: CASSTIAAEAYNEQFF. The J gene is TRBJ2-1, the V gene TRBV5-1; D is possibly TRBD2 (5 bases). CDR3 length: 16 residues. CDR1 and CDR2 from the germline V gene are SGHRS and YFSETQ. V lost 4 bases and J lost 2, with 16 bases in between. The full variable domain, rest sourced from reference TRBV5-1 and TRBJ2-1, is KAGVTQTPRYLIKTRGQQVTLSCSPISGHRSVSWYQQTPGQGLQFLFEYFSETQRNKGNFPGRFSGRQFSNSRSEMNVSTLELGDSALYLCASSTIAAEAYNEQFFGPGTRLTVL.

This clonotype was observed a few times. This may come from a read error, since a much larger clone is one base off. J is TRBJ2-5 and V is TRBV10-3; D remains unclear. Germline V gene data show CDR1 as ENHRY and CDR2 as SYGVKD. The CDR3 totals 10 residues. Trimming stripped 8 bases from V and 2 bases from J, with 3 bases between. The CDR3 DNA is TGTGCCATCGTTCAAGAGACCCAGTACTTC. Protein: CAIVQETQYF.